This T cell receptor beta chain was captured in a study of T cells expressing NK-cell markers. Study-level findings and limits: In a handful of donors, dominant CD3+CD56+NKG2C+ clones formed about 1.0-7.0% of CD8+ cells.

Remarks on this clonotype: Its antigen is currently unknown.

With the 5' RACE reads reprocessed, TCRdb shows one record per CDR3 protein and no DNA. Its table lists 200,000 to 300,000 distinct CDR3 sequences. The CDR3 length is 14 residues. Germline V gene sequence: CDR1 LNHDA, CDR2 SQIVND (reference sequence). The chain combines TRBV19 with TRBJ1-1; as DNA is missing, the TRBD1 call by TCRdb cannot be tested. Sequencing input: blood T cells: a sorted CD56 or NKG2C T cell subset, CD4+ or CD8+ T cells, or bulk PBMC T cells (not recorded which). The sequence was collected from a woman between 18 and 70 years old in good health. The CDR3 reads CASSPDRAVTEAFF.